This section outlines one TCR beta chain sequence together with its context. Per the original methods: How many nucleated cells were present was estimated from reference gene primer amplification. Clones were read by immunoSEQ multiplex PCR, and TCRdb kept only the in-frame ones, dropping some. D and trimming come from the DNA, and the V and J calls and clone size come from that table. The sample includes under 250,000 clones, approximately 80% of them seen just once. This record comes from a study of blood T cell repertoires in COVID-19. In the study overall: PBMCs, B-cell-depleted T cells, or T cells were the source of the cDNA or gDNA that made up the material.

The clonotype comes from a human donor in a cohort sampled during active COVID-19. Sequenced: peripheral blood.

CDR3: CASSDRGYGYTF. The CDR3 DNA reads as TGTGCCAGTAGTGATCGAGGCTATGGCTACACCTTC. This sequence joins TRBV19 and TRBJ1-2; no reliable D call. The CDR3 sequence is 12 residues long. CDR1 and CDR2 from the germline V gene are LNHDA and SQIVND (reference sequence). The V and J ends lost 5 bases and 4 bases respectively, with 8 bases between them. The whole variable domain, remainder taken from reference TRBV19 and TRBJ1-2, is DGGITQSPKYLFRKEGQNVTLSCEQNLNHDAMYWYRQDPGQGLRLIYYSQIVNDFQKGDIAEGYSVSREKKESFPLTVTSAQKNPTAFYLCASSDRGYGYTFGSGTRLTVV.